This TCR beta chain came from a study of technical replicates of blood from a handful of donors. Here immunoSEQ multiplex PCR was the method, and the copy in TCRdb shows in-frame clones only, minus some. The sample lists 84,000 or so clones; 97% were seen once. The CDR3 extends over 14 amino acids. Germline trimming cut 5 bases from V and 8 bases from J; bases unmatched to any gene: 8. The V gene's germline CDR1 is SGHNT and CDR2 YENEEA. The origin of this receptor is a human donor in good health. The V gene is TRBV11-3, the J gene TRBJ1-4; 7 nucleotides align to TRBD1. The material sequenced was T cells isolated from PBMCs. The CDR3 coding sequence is TGTGCCAGCAGCCGAGACAGGGTAGGAGAAAAACTGTTTTTT. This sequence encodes CASSRDRVGEKLFF.